The rows below give T cell receptor beta chains drawn from one sample of a study of blood T cell repertoires in COVID-19. Some clones are missing from TCRdb's copy, which holds only in-frame ones; the method was immunoSEQ multiplex PCR. The sample holds hundreds of thousands of clones; 80% to 90% are singletons and the top ten take 2% to 3%. Input material: peripheral blood. These receptors originate from a woman aged 35 to 49 with active or convalescent COVID-19. The CDR3 runs from the conserved cysteine through the conserved F or W. The D gene is left open where the match is weak. Expanded clones are given a class, and other clones once, few, many or no size at all.

d_gene	len	abundance	v_gene	j_gene	CDR3aa	CDR3nt
TRBD2	20	.	TRBV7-8	TRBJ2-3	CASSLFWTSGSRGIADTQYF	TGTGCCAGCAGCTTATTCTGGACTAGCGGGAGTAGGGGAATCGCAGATACGCAGTATTTT
.	12	few	TRBV7-2	TRBJ1-6	CASSFSDSPLHF	TGTGCCAGCAGCTTTTCCGATTCACCCCTCCACTTT
.	15	.	TRBV7-9	TRBJ2-5	CASSLGRGDEETQYF	TGTGCCAGCAGCTTAGGCCGCGGGGACGAAGAGACCCAGTACTTC
TRBD1	14	.	TRBV30	TRBJ1-3	CAWNGQGMENTIYF	TGTGCCTGGAATGGACAGGGTATGGAAAACACCATATATTTT
.	15	.	TRBV20-1	TRBJ1-2	CSASRLDTTNYGYTF	TGCAGTGCTAGTAGGTTGGACACCACTAACTATGGCTACACCTTC
TRBD1	15	.	TRBV5-1	TRBJ1-1	CASTPGGQGNTEAFF	TGCGCCAGCACCCCGGGAGGACAGGGGAACACTGAAGCTTTCTTT
.	15	few	TRBV7-2	TRBJ2-3	CASSLSSFPRDTQYF	TGTGCCAGCAGCTTAAGTTCGTTCCCTCGGGATACGCAGTATTTT
.	17	.	TRBV19	TRBJ2-1	CASMAAAILPGYNEQFF	TGTGCCAGTATGGCGGCGGCTATTCTACCTGGCTACAATGAGCAGTTCTTC
TRBD1	14	.	TRBV6-5	TRBJ1-2	CASSRTGGNYGYTF	TGTGCCAGCAGTAGAACAGGGGGGAACTATGGCTACACCTTC
.	15	.	TRBV28	TRBJ1-4	CASSPAGGFNEKLFF	TGTGCCAGCAGTCCTGCGGGGGGCTTTAATGAAAAACTGTTTTTT
.	14	.	TRBV3-1/TRBV3-2	TRBJ2-2	CASSQAGAGGELFF	TGTGCCAGCAGCCAAGCAGGGGCCGGCGGGGAGCTGTTTTTT
TRBD2	15	.	TRBV5-1	TRBJ2-1	CASSLGTSPYNEQFF	TGCGCCAGCAGCTTGGGGACTAGCCCCTACAATGAGCAGTTCTTC
.	13	.	TRBV2	TRBJ2-4	CASSDPPRSIQYF	TGTGCCAGCAGTGACCCCCCCCGGAGCATTCAGTACTTC
TRBD2	16	.	TRBV25-1	TRBJ2-2	CASSEYSGTNTGELFF	TGTGCCAGCAGTGAATACAGCGGGACGAACACCGGGGAGCTGTTTTTT
TRBD2	17	.	TRBV28	TRBJ2-2	CASSSHSGSEGTGELFF	TGTGCCAGCAGTTCCCATAGCGGGAGCGAGGGCACCGGGGAGCTGTTTTTT
TRBD1	14	.	TRBV5-1	TRBJ1-2	CASRNVGTEYGYTF	TGCGCCAGCAGAAATGTGGGGACAGAGTATGGCTACACCTTC
.	16	.	TRBV6-5	TRBJ2-7	CASSYSSAAASYEQYF	TGTGCCAGCAGTTACTCTTCGGCAGCGGCCTCCTACGAGCAGTACTTC
.	12	.	TRBV6-2/TRBV6-3	TRBJ1-1	CASSYSVTEAFF	TGTGCCAGCAGTTACTCTGTAACTGAAGCTTTCTTT
TRBD2	15	.	TRBV3-1/TRBV3-2	TRBJ2-5	CASSLNQAGGKTQYF	TGTGCCAGCAGCCTTAATCAAGCGGGAGGAAAGACCCAGTACTTC
TRBD1	15	.	TRBV7-9	TRBJ1-2	CASSIAGTGGPGYTF	TGTGCCAGCAGCATCGCCGGGACAGGGGGCCCTGGCTACACCTTC
TRBD1	11	.	TRBV30	TRBJ2-1	CAGTGGNEQFF	TGTGCCGGGACAGGGGGCAATGAGCAGTTCTTC
TRBD1	16	.	TRBV5-1	TRBJ1-2	CASSLSPGQGGINYTF	TGCGCCAGCAGCCTCTCTCCGGGACAGGGGGGGATTAACTACACCTTC
.	17	.	TRBV3-1/TRBV3-2	TRBJ2-1	CASSQDPPATSYNEQFF	TGTGCCAGCAGCCAAGATCCCCCAGCGACGTCCTACAATGAGCAGTTCTTC
TRBD2	14	.	TRBV13	TRBJ2-1	CASSRGGRKNEQFF	TGTGCCAGCAGCCGGGGGGGCCGGAAAAATGAGCAGTTCTTC
.	15	.	TRBV7-8	TRBJ1-3	CASSSAGGSGNTIYF	TGTGCCAGCAGCTCGGCGGGGGGATCTGGAAACACCATATATTTT
TRBD2	15	.	TRBV9	TRBJ2-1	CASSVEASGKNEQFF	TGTGCCAGCAGCGTAGAAGCTAGCGGGAAAAATGAGCAGTTCTTC
.	16	.	TRBV19	TRBJ1-3	CASRGAGLQAGNTIYF	TGTGCCAGTAGGGGGGCAGGCCTACAAGCTGGAAACACCATATATTTT
.	15	.	TRBV3-1/TRBV3-2	TRBJ2-2	CASSHRTFDTGELFF	TGTGCCAGCAGCCACCGGACTTTCGACACCGGGGAGCTGTTTTTT
.	12	.	TRBV7-8	TRBJ2-3	CASSRLANTQYF	TGTGCCAGCAGCCGTCTAGCGAATACGCAGTATTTT
TRBD1	13	once	TRBV6-5	TRBJ1-1	CASSYDRGAGPFF	TGTGCCAGCAGTTACGACAGGGGCGCGGGTCCTTTCTTT
.	17	once	TRBV5-1	TRBJ1-1	CASSLAGLGQPNTEAFF	TGCGCCAGCAGCTTGGCGGGGTTAGGGCAGCCGAACACTGAAGCTTTCTTT
TRBD1	17	.	TRBV6-1	TRBJ1-2	CASSGSDRVSSLYGYTF	TGTGCCAGCAGTGGCTCGGACAGGGTTAGTTCCCTGTATGGCTACACCTTC
TRBD1	18	.	TRBV30	TRBJ1-5	CAWDKDRARIDSNQPQHF	TGTGCCTGGGATAAGGACAGGGCCCGTATTGATAGCAATCAGCCCCAGCATTTT
TRBD1	13	.	TRBV6-2/TRBV6-3	TRBJ2-7	CASSYPDRAEQYF	TGTGCCAGCAGTTACCCAGACAGGGCCGAGCAGTACTTC
.	13	few	TRBV19	TRBJ1-1	CASNPHVNTEAFF	TGTGCCAGTAACCCACATGTGAACACTGAAGCTTTCTTT
TRBD2	18	.	TRBV18	TRBJ2-1	CASSPMGGALRRANEQFF	TGTGCCAGCTCACCGATGGGAGGGGCTCTTCGGCGGGCCAATGAGCAGTTCTTC
.	13	.	TRBV29-1	TRBJ2-2	CSVAPSSSGELFF	TGCAGCGTTGCCCCCAGTTCGTCCGGGGAGCTGTTTTTT